This TCR beta chain comes out of a study of CD8 T cells in ankylosing spondylitis. About this clonotype: Antigen: not known.

TCRdb reanalysed the 5' RACE reads using MiXCR and keeps one entry per CDR3 protein. The profile covers under 850,000 distinct CDR3 sequences, with over 15% appearing a single time and around 20% taken by the ten largest. Germline CDR1 reads ENHRY; CDR2 reads SYGVKD. The V gene lost 11 bases and the J gene lost 2 bases, with 15 bases spanning the gap. The CDR3 consists of 13 residues. The study, taken as a whole, reports: Blood of patients with ankylosing spondylitis appeared to be characterized by a TCR beta motif of eight or nine highly homologous variants.

The source of this sequence is a male donor with ankylosing spondylitis. V gene TRBV10-3 combines with J gene TRBJ1-2; D not certain. Sequencing was done on a sample of blood, either unsorted or a sorted T cell fraction (not recorded which). The CDR3, as DNA: TGTGCCCTCTCCCTGGACCCGAACTATGGCTACACCTTC. Protein sequence: CALSLDPNYGYTF.